This T cell receptor (beta chain) was documented in a study of cytomegalovirus exposure and HLA in healthy donors. Regarding the study as a whole: In a later analysis, HLA-C alleles had the fewest associated TCRs, DRB1 alleles the most. A missense DCLRE1C variant was associated with V- and J-gene trimming of TCR beta chains in a later analysis, and an independent cohort replicated the association. As a later analysis showed, several of the most significant clusters appeared to be linked to common viral pathogens.

Deletions cut 0 bases from V and 7 bases from J, with 16 bases between. Germline V gives CDR1 MNHEY, CDR2 SVGAGI. The CDR3 runs to 16 residues. For this clone: The antigen is undetermined.

The PCR contained 60 Vbeta and 13 Jbeta primers. In the original analysis: Counted up in a later analysis, unique TCR beta chains came to about 83 million, with around 10 million shared. Clones were read by immunoSEQ multiplex PCR, and TCRdb kept only the in-frame ones, dropping some. That table gives V, J and clone size, and the DNA gave D and trimming. The data show around 130,000 clones, just under 80% seen once. The clonotype comes from a woman in her 40s in good health and CMV-seronegative. V is TRBV6-5 and J is TRBJ2-1, with D possibly matching TRBD2 (5 bases). The sequencing input was PBMCs. As DNA, the CDR3 is TGTGCCAGCAGTTACTCCAGCGGACTGGGCGGGAATGAGCAGTTCTTC. This encodes CASSYSSGLGGNEQFF.